This T cell receptor beta chain was recovered during a study of CD8 T cells in Susac syndrome. As for the study in general: Patients with Susac syndrome had blood drawn and were at that point therapy-naive, on corticosteroids, or on intravenous immunoglobulin alone.

Reverse transcription of about 0.45 to 1 ug RNA was performed with random hexamers. Using its own MiXCR run on the immunoSEQ multiplex PCR reads, TCRdb lists one record per CDR3 protein. This table has around 190,000 distinct CDR3 sequences, approximately 94% appearing once. The CDR3 has 13 residues. Trimming removed 3 bases from V and 6 bases from J, with 11 bases in between. Germline values: CDR1 DFQATT, CDR2 SNEGSKA (reference sequence). This chain uses TRBV20-1 with TRBJ1-4; unclear D gene. This sequence originates from a human donor with Susac syndrome. Sequencing was performed on CD4+ T cells from PBMCs. The CDR3 loop reads CSARGTSDEKLFF. In nucleotides, the CDR3 is TGCAGTGCTAGGGGCACCTCGGATGAAAAACTGTTTTTT.